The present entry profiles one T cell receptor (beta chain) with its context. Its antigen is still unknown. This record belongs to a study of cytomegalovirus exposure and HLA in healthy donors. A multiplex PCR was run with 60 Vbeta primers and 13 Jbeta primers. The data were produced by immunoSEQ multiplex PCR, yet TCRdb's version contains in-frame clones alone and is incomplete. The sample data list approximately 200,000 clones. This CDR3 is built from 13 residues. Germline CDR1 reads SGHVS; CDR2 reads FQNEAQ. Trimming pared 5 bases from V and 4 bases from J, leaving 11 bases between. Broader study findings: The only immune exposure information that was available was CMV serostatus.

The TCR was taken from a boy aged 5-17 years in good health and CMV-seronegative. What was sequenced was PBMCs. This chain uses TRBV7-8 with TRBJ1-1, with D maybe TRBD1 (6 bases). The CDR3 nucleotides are TGTGCCAGCAGCCGAACAGGGACCACTGAAGCTTTCTTT. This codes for CASSRTGTTEAFF. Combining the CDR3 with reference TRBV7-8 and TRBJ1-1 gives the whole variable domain GAGVSQSPRYKVAKRGQDVALRCDPISGHVSLFWYQQALGQGPEFLTYFQNEAQLDKSGLPSDRFFAERPEGSVSTLKIQRTQQEDSAVYLCASSRTGTTEAFFGQGTRLTVV.